The 27 T cell receptor beta chains given below trace back to one sample, sequenced in a study of T cell repertoires in cytomegalovirus infection. These receptors' antigens are unknown. TCRdb reanalysed the reads using MiXCR and keeps one entry per CDR3 protein. The sample shows approximately 300,000 distinct CDR3 sequences, 20% to 25% of them seen only once. The sample in question was cultured PBMCs, obtained from culture after CMV antigen stimulation. The source of these receptors is a human donor in good health (CMV status not recorded). Some clones in this sample may be carry-over from other donors' samples.

The chain employs TRBV7-4 and TRBJ2-3; D is uncertain. The CDR3 loop spans 12 amino acids. Trimming left V 6 bases short and J 0 bases short, with 4 bases between. From germline, CDR1 is SGHVT and CDR2 SQSDAQ. Written as DNA, the CDR3 is TGTGCCAGCAGACCTAGCACAGATACGCAGTATTTT. Translated: CASRPSTDTQYF.

The chain has TRBV30 and TRBJ2-3; tentatively, D is TRBD2 (5 bases). The V gene lost 1 base and the J gene lost 0 bases, with 5 bases spanning the gap. The CDR3 is 13 residues long. From germline, CDR1 is GTSNPN and CDR2 SVGIG (reference sequence). In DNA, the CDR3 is TGTGCCTGGAGTGGCGGGAGCACAGATACGCAGTATTTT. This codes for CAWSGGSTDTQYF. Supplemented by reference TRBV30 and TRBJ2-3, the full variable domain reads SQTIHQWPATLVQPVGSPLSLECTVEGTSNPNLYWYRQAAGRGLQLLFYSVGIGQISSEVPQNLSASRPQDRQFILSSKKLLLSDSGFYLCAWSGGSTDTQYFGPGTRLTVL.

This clonotype occurred once. CDR3 loop: CAWSNSGSMKFF. CDR3 sequence (DNA): TGTGCCTGGAGTAATAGCGGGAGTATGAAGTTCTTC. V is TRBV30 and J is TRBJ2-1, with TRBD2 matching 9 bases. The CDR3 sequence is 12 residues long. CDR1 is GTSNPN and CDR2 is SVGIG in the germline V gene (reference sequence). The V and J ends lost 2 bases and 14 bases, in that order; junction bases with no gene match: 7.

A few counts support this clonotype. This sequence joins TRBV27 and TRBJ1-2, with D tentatively TRBD1 (6 bases). V was trimmed by 8 bases and J by 5 bases, leaving 27 bases between them. Per germline, CDR1 MNHEY and CDR2 SMNVEV (reference sequence). There are 17 residues in the CDR3. The CDR3 DNA follows: TGTGCCAGCCTCCCCATCCAGGGGTCACTATTGAAATATGGCTACACCTTC. Residues: CASLPIQGSLLKYGYTF.

This clonotype has a count of ten or more. This chain connects TRBV6-1 to TRBJ1-5; TRBD1 aligns across 7 bases. The CDR3 has 16 amino acids. Germline V gene data show CDR1 as MNHNS and CDR2 as SASEGT. V lost 4 bases and J lost 4; bases outside the gene matches: 10. The CDR3 here is CASSGYTGVRNQPQHF. CDR3 sequence (DNA): TGTGCCAGCAGTGGTTATACAGGGGTGAGGAATCAGCCCCAGCATTTT.

The chain carries TRBV7-2 and TRBJ2-5, with no clear D. The CDR3 is made up of 14 amino acids. Per the germline V gene, CDR1 is SGHTA and CDR2 is FQGNSA. Trimming removed 7 bases from V and 2 bases from J, with 14 bases in between. This CDR3 is CASMDRFGQETQYF. DNA of the CDR3: TGTGCCAGCATGGATAGGTTTGGGCAAGAGACCCAGTACTTC.

The V and J genes are TRBV7-2 and TRBJ2-1, with TRBD2 matching over 13 bases. The CDR3 is made up of 17 amino acids. Germline V gene lookup returns CDR1 SGHTA and CDR2 FQGNSA. J lost 7 bases, V lost 1 base, and 7 bases had no gene match. CDR3 coding DNA: TGTGCCAGCAGCTTAGTCAGCGGACTAGCGGGAGCGAATGAGCAGTTCTTC. Translation: CASSLVSGLAGANEQFF.

This clonotype was seen only a few times. This chain connects TRBV7-2 to TRBJ2-1, with D hard to call. V lost 0 bases and J 7 bases, leaving 7 bases between the germline ends. The CDR3 extends over 13 amino acids. Germline CDR1 and CDR2: SGHTA and FQGNSA. CDR3 sequence reads: CASSLAPLNEQFF. In DNA, the CDR3 is TGTGCCAGCAGCTTAGCCCCCCTAAATGAGCAGTTCTTC.

This clonotype has a handful of counts. The chain employs TRBV11-2 and TRBJ1-1, with 7 bases matching TRBD1. CDR1 and CDR2 (germline): SGHAT, FQNNGV. V was clipped by 5 bases and J by 5 bases; unmatched bases: 8. This CDR3 comprises 14 residues. CDR3 protein: CASSPTQGGTEAFF. The CDR3 DNA follows: TGTGCCAGCAGCCCCACCCAGGGGGGGACTGAAGCTTTCTTT.

J is TRBJ1-1 and V is TRBV18; D is unclear. The CDR3 totals 15 residues. Germline assignment: CDR1 KGHSH and CDR2 LQKENI. The germline V and J ends were trimmed by 0 bases and 2 bases, with 10 bases remaining between them. CDR3: CASSPPKTGNTEAFF. The CDR3 DNA reads as TGTGCCAGCTCACCACCGAAGACGGGAAACACTGAAGCTTTCTTT.

The chain couples TRBV6-6 to TRBJ1-4; unclear D gene. Germline CDR1 reads MNHNY; CDR2 reads SVGAGI (reference sequence). The length of the CDR3 is 15 residues. V was shortened by 0 bases and J by 0 bases, with 5 bases between the two germline ends. The CDR3 loop is CASSYSEATNEKLFF. CDR3 sequence (DNA): TGTGCCAGCAGTTACTCCGAAGCAACTAATGAAAAACTGTTTTTT.

V is TRBV29-1 and J is TRBJ1-5, with D maybe TRBD1 (6 bases). The CDR3 consists of 12 residues. The ends were cut back, 2 bases at V and 4 bases at J, with 6 bases in the middle. Germline assignment: CDR1 SQVTM and CDR2 ANQGSEA. The CDR3 nucleotides are TGCAGCGTTGAACAGGGGAATCAGCCCCAGCATTTT. Translation: CSVEQGNQPQHF.

The chain links TRBV15 to TRBJ2-2; D remains ambiguous. CDR1 LNHNV and CDR2 YYDKDF come from the germline V gene (reference sequence). Trimming shortened V by 1 base and J by 2 bases, and 5 bases separated the two germline ends. The CDR3 is made up of 14 amino acids. The CDR3 protein is CATSRGINTGELFF. The CDR3 DNA sequence: TGTGCCACCAGCAGAGGGATAAACACCGGGGAGCTGTTTTTT.

CDR3 sequence (DNA): TGCGCCAGCAGCCCGCAGGGAGCAGATACGCAGTATTTT. Translating it yields CASSPQGADTQYF. The chain recombines TRBV5-1 with TRBJ2-3, with D perhaps being TRBD1 or TRBD2 (5 bases each). Germline-derived CDR1 and CDR2 are SGHRS and YFSETQ. Trimming shortened V by 4 bases and J by 4 bases, and 10 bases separated the two germline ends. The CDR3 contains 13 residues.

The V and J genes are TRBV7-2 and TRBJ1-2; 7 nucleotides match TRBD1. Trimming took 3 bases from V and 4 from J; bases not matched to a gene: 8. The CDR3 loop spans 15 amino acids. From germline, CDR1 is SGHTA and CDR2 FQGNSA. DNA of the CDR3: TGTGCCAGCAGCTTGGGAGGGGGCAGGGGCTATGGCTACACCTTC. This gives the protein CASSLGGGRGYGYTF.

The chain employs TRBV29-1 and TRBJ2-1; TRBD2 agrees at 11 bases. The CDR3 length is 16 residues. V shed 3 bases and J 6 bases; nucleotides not matched to a gene: 10. From germline, CDR1 is SQVTM and CDR2 ANQGSEA. CDR3 DNA sequence: TGCAGCGTTGACCCCCCCTTTAGCGGGAGGGGCAATGAGCAGTTCTTC. Translated, it gives CSVDPPFSGRGNEQFF.

The V and J genes are TRBV28 and TRBJ1-2; 11 bases match TRBD1. Germline trimming cut 4 bases from V and 3 bases from J; bases unmatched to any gene: 1. Germline V gives CDR1 MDHEN, CDR2 SYDVKM. This CDR3 is 14 amino acids long. The DNA for the CDR3 is TGTGCCAGCAGTTGGGACAGGGGGGACTATGGCTACACCTTC. As protein: CASSWDRGDYGYTF.

CDR3 bases: TGTGCCAGTGTGACAGGGCACTCTGGAAACACCATATATTTT. Translated, it gives CASVTGHSGNTIYF. The V gene is TRBV19, the J gene TRBJ1-3; TRBD1 matches 7 bases. The CDR3 has 14 amino acids. Germline V gives CDR1 LNHDA, CDR2 SQIVND (reference sequence). The V and J ends lost 8 bases and 0 bases, in that order; junction bases with no gene match: 4.

The chain is built from TRBV10-3 and TRBJ1-6; 10 bases agree with TRBD1. CDR1 and CDR2 (germline): ENHRY, SYGVKD. This CDR3 is 13 amino acids long. V shed 10 bases and J 5 bases; nucleotides not matched to a gene: 2. CDR3 amino acids: CATGTGDNSPLHF. The CDR3 region has the DNA TGTGCCACAGGGACAGGGGATAATTCACCCCTCCACTTT.

V is TRBV9 and J is TRBJ2-1; maybe TRBD2 (5 bases). Trimming left V 0 bases short and J 4 bases short, with 11 bases between. This CDR3 spans 15 amino acids. In germline, CDR1 is SGDLS, CDR2 YYNGEE. The CDR3 is CASSVEDSTYNEQFF. Written as DNA, the CDR3 is TGTGCCAGCAGCGTAGAGGACTCTACTTACAATGAGCAGTTCTTC.

This clonotype was observed a handful of times. V usage is TRBV19 and J usage is TRBJ1-1, with D perhaps matching TRBD1 (5 bases). Germline V gene data show CDR1 as LNHDA and CDR2 as SQIVND (reference sequence). CDR3 length: 13 residues. V was trimmed by 9 bases and J by 0 bases, leaving 11 bases between them. CDR3 coding DNA: TGTGCCAGCGCCTGGGGGATGAACACTGAAGCTTTCTTT. Amino acids: CASAWGMNTEAFF.

V and J are TRBV2 and TRBJ2-1; D could derive from TRBD1 or TRBD2 (5 bases each). Germline V gene lookup returns CDR1 SNHLY and CDR2 FYNNEI. This CDR3 has 19 residues. V lost 4 bases, J lost 8 bases, and 30 bases lay in between. CDR3 DNA sequence: TGTGCCAGCAGTGTGCCTAGCCCTACTCTGGGACCGACGTCGCATGAGCAGTTCTTC. Residues: CASSVPSPTLGPTSHEQFF.

J is TRBJ2-3 and V is TRBV29-1, with TRBD2 identical over 8 bases. In germline, CDR1 is SQVTM, CDR2 ANQGSEA. The V segment lost 3 bases and the J segment 5 bases; nucleotides outside the gene matches: 4. CDR3 size: 13 residues. The CDR3 is CSVDAGGGDTQYF. DNA for the CDR3: TGCAGCGTTGATGCGGGGGGAGGAGATACGCAGTATTTT.

This clonotype was seen ten or more times. The chain couples TRBV6-2 or TRBV6-3 to TRBJ2-1; D is uncertain. V was pared by 6 bases and J by 4 bases, with 13 bases between. The CDR3 loop spans 14 amino acids. CDR1 and CDR2 from the germline V gene are MNHEY and SVGEGT. In nucleotides, the CDR3 is TGTGCCAGCAGCCGCCCGAACTCATACAATGAGCAGTTCTTC. This codes for CASSRPNSYNEQFF.

The table lists this clonotype with many counts. The CDR3 spells CASSLEDEEEAFF. As DNA, the CDR3 is TGTGCCAGCAGCTTAGAGGACGAGGAGGAAGCTTTCTTT. The rearrangement joins TRBV7-2 to TRBJ1-1; D is ambiguous. Trimming removed 1 base at V and 8 bases at J, with 11 bases between. The CDR3 has 13 residues. Germline CDR1 reads SGHTA; CDR2 reads FQGNSA.

This clonotype was found many times. The chain carries TRBV7-2 and TRBJ2-2; D is perhaps TRBD2 (6 bases). CDR1 and CDR2 from the germline V gene are SGHTA and FQGNSA. V was shortened by 11 bases and J by 4 bases, with 20 bases between the two germline ends. The CDR3 totals 15 residues. The CDR3 DNA sequence: TGTGCCGAAGGCCCGAGGAGGGCCGGCACCGGGGAGCTGTTTTTT. It specifies CAEGPRRAGTGELFF.

The sample holds a few counts of this clonotype. J is TRBJ1-1 and V is TRBV9, with D uncertain. Germline V gives CDR1 SGDLS, CDR2 YYNGEE. The CDR3 length is 14 residues. Trimming took off 0 bases at V and 0 bases at J, with 6 bases between the two ends. CDR3 sequence (DNA): TGTGCCAGCAGCGTAGCGGGCATGAACACTGAAGCTTTCTTT. Translated: CASSVAGMNTEAFF.